This T cell receptor (beta chain) derives from a study of blood T cells in healthy people across ages. Study-level results: More naive CD4+ cells and higher diversity were found in long-lived than in aged donors.

With a J-beta primer mix and a sample-barcoded 5' primer, a second PCR ran 7 to 11 cycles. Using its own MiXCR run on the 5' RACE reads, TCRdb lists one record per CDR3 protein. The sample carries 1.5 million to 2 million distinct CDR3 sequences, about 31% recorded once. This clonotype was seen a handful of times. As yet, its antigen is unknown. The specimen was blood. The origin of this receptor is a young woman in good health.

The CDR3 region is CASSPRNYNEQFF. The CDR3 DNA follows: TGTGCCAGCTCACCACGGAATTACAATGAGCAGTTCTTC. The genes are TRBV18 and TRBJ2-1; D call uncertain. The V end lost 1 base, the J end lost 4 bases, and 5 bases lay between the germline ends. The germline CDR1 and CDR2 sequences are KGHSH and LQKENI. The CDR3 runs to 13 residues.